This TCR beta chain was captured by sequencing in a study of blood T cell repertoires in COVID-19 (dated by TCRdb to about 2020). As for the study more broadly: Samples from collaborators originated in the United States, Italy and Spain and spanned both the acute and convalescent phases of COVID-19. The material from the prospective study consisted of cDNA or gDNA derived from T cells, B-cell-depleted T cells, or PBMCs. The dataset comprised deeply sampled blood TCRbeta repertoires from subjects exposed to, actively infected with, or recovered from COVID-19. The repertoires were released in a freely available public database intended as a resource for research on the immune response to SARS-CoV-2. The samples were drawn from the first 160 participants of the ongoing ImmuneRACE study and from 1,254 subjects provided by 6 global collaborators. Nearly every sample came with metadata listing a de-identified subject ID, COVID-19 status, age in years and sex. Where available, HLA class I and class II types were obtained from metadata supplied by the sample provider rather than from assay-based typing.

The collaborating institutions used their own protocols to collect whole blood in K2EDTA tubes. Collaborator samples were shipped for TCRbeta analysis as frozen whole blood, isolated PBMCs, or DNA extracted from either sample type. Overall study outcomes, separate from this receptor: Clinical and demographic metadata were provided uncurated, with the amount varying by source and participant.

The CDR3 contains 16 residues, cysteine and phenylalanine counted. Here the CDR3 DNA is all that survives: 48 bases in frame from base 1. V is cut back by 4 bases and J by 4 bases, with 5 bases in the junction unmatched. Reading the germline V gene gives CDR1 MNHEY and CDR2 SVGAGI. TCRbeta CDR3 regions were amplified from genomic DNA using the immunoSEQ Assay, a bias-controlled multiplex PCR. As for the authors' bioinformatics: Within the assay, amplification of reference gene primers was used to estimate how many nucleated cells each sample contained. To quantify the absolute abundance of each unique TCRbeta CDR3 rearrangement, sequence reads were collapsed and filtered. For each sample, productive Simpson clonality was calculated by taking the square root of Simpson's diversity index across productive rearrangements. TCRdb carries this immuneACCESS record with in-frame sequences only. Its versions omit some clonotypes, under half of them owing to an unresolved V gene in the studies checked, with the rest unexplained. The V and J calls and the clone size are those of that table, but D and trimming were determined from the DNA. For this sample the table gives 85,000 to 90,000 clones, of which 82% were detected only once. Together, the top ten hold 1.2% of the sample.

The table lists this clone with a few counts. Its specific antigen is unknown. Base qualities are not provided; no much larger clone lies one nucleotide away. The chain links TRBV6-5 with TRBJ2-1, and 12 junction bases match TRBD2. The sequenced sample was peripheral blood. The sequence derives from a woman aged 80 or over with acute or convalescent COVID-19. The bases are TGTGCCAGCAGTTCGTCGGGACTAGCGGGTTACAATGAGCAGTTCTTC. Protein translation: CASSSSGLAGYNEQFF.